The rows below give T cell receptor beta chains drawn from one sample of a study of technical replicates of blood from several donors. This table comes from immunoSEQ multiplex PCR, and its TCRdb copy is limited to in-frame clones, with some not included. The table records tens of thousands of clones, around 97% of them present only once. Sequenced: T cells isolated from PBMCs. All receptors derive from a human donor in good health. Each CDR3 is given with its conserved first and last residue. D genes are given only for firm matches. Rows give clone size only sometimes, using once, few, many, or a class for an expanded clone.

v_gene	abundance	j_gene	d_gene	CDR3aa	CDR3nt
TRBV28	-	TRBJ1-1	-	CASSTGSMNTEAFF	TGTGCCAGCAGCACAGGGTCAATGAACACTGAAGCTTTCTTT
TRBV2	-	TRBJ2-5	TRBD2	CASSVGGGYQETQYF	TGTGCCAGCAGTGTGGGGGGAGGGTACCAAGAGACCCAGTACTTC
TRBV6-4	-	TRBJ2-7	TRBD2	CASSAGAGETYEQYF	TGTGCCAGCAGTGCAGGAGCGGGAGAGACTTACGAGCAGTACTTC
TRBV28	-	TRBJ2-7	-	CASSLPPNLNYEQYF	TGTGCCAGCAGTTTACCTCCTAATTTGAACTACGAGCAGTACTTC
TRBV25-1	-	TRBJ2-2	TRBD2	CASSDLAGAGELFF	TGTGCCAGCAGTGACCTGGCGGGAGCCGGGGAGCTGTTTTTT
TRBV28	-	TRBJ1-1	TRBD1	CASPSVGTGWMNTEAFF	TGTGCCAGCCCTTCCGTGGGGACAGGGTGGATGAACACTGAAGCTTTCTTT
TRBV4-1	-	TRBJ2-5	-	CASRKGDKVKETQYF	TGCGCCAGCAGGAAGGGGGACAAGGTAAAAGAGACCCAGTACTTC
TRBV7-8	-	TRBJ2-4	-	CASSLAGRGRIYLNIQYF	TGTGCCAGCAGCTTAGCAGGGCGCGGGCGGATATACTTGAACATTCAGTACTTC
TRBV27	once	TRBJ1-5	-	CASSPRINQPQHF	TGTGCCAGCAGTCCCAGGATAAATCAGCCCCAGCATTTT
TRBV19	-	TRBJ2-3	-	CASKRRGSTDTQYF	TGTGCCAGTAAAAGACGGGGAAGCACAGATACGCAGTATTTT
TRBV6-5	-	TRBJ1-3	TRBD1	CASTDRALNTIYF	TGTGCCAGCACGGACAGGGCTTTGAACACCATATATTTT
TRBV30	-	TRBJ1-1	-	CAWSTGVTEAFF	TGTGCCTGGAGTACAGGCGTCACTGAAGCTTTCTTT
TRBV7-9	-	TRBJ1-1	TRBD1	CASSLDRGQGNTEAFF	TGTGCCAGCAGCTTAGACAGGGGGCAGGGGAACACTGAAGCTTTCTTT
TRBV4-1	-	TRBJ2-2	TRBD2	CASSQSKGLAGEGELFF	TGCGCCAGCAGCCAAAGCAAGGGACTAGCGGGAGAAGGGGAGCTGTTTTTT
TRBV10-2	-	TRBJ1-5	-	CASSDGWNSNQPQHF	TGCGCCAGCAGTGACGGGTGGAATAGCAATCAGCCCCAGCATTTT
TRBV11-2	-	TRBJ2-1	TRBD1	CASSQGVGLSYNEQFF	TGTGCCAGCAGCCAGGGGGTGGGGCTCAGCTACAATGAGCAGTTCTTC
TRBV27	-	TRBJ2-1	-	CASSFISYNEQFF	TGTGCCAGCAGTTTCATCTCCTACAATGAGCAGTTCTTC
TRBV1	-	TRBJ2-7	-	CTSSQTSGSPYEQYF	TGCACCAGCAGCCAGACTAGCGGGTCCCCTTACGAGCAGTACTTC
TRBV12-5	once	TRBJ1-2	TRBD1	CASGLVRGQGAEGYTF	TGTGCTAGTGGTTTGGTACGAGGACAGGGGGCTGAGGGCTACACCTTC
TRBV11-2	-	TRBJ2-7	-	CASSHLTGKGSYEQYF	TGTGCCAGCAGCCACCTAACAGGGAAAGGCTCCTACGAGCAGTACTTC
TRBV5-4	once	TRBJ2-7	-	CASSLTGSRGSEQYF	TGTGCCAGCAGCTTGACAGGGTCAAGAGGGTCCGAGCAGTACTTC
TRBV4-1	-	TRBJ1-2	TRBD1	CASRHSGTGPSDYGYTF	TGCGCCAGCAGGCACTCCGGGACAGGCCCGTCAGACTATGGCTACACCTTC
TRBV27	-	TRBJ1-5	-	CASSLRRTEPQHF	TGTGCCAGCAGTTTGCGACGGACTGAGCCCCAGCATTTT
TRBV2	-	TRBJ1-5	-	CASSEWGSYSNQPQHF	TGTGCCAGCAGCGAATGGGGCAGCTATAGCAATCAGCCCCAGCATTTT
TRBV7-9	-	TRBJ2-5	TRBD2	CASSSSPGGGQETQYF	TGTGCCAGCAGCTCCTCCCCGGGAGGGGGACAAGAGACCCAGTACTTC
TRBV6-5	-	TRBJ2-3	-	CASSYYGSTDTQYF	TGTGCCAGCAGTTACTACGGGAGCACAGATACGCAGTATTTT
TRBV7-6	-	TRBJ2-1	TRBD2	CASSPGTSGGNEQFF	TGTGCCAGCAGCCCCGGGACTAGCGGGGGTAATGAGCAGTTCTTC
TRBV7-6	-	TRBJ2-3	TRBD2	CASSLATAGGRTDTQYF	TGTGCCAGCAGCTTAGCAACCGCGGGAGGCCGCACAGATACGCAGTATTTT
TRBV29-1	-	TRBJ2-1	TRBD2	CSVTPSGRGSYNEQFF	TGCAGCGTTACACCCAGCGGGAGAGGTTCCTACAATGAGCAGTTCTTC
TRBV7-6	-	TRBJ2-1	-	CASSLGGEYEQFF	TGTGCCAGCAGCTTAGGGGGGGAATATGAGCAGTTCTTC
TRBV21-1	-	TRBJ2-1	-	CASSTAGGAGNEQFF	TGTGCCAGCAGCACTGCAGGGGGCGCGGGGAATGAGCAGTTCTTC
TRBV9	-	TRBJ2-3	TRBD2	CASSGHRGLAGVTDTQYF	TGTGCCAGCAGCGGGCATCGAGGACTAGCGGGGGTCACAGATACGCAGTATTTT
TRBV5-4	-	TRBJ2-1	TRBD2	CASRTSGGAREQFF	TGTGCCAGCCGCACTAGCGGGGGGGCAAGGGAGCAGTTCTTC
TRBV5-4	-	TRBJ1-2	-	CASSLGHRTNYGYTF	TGTGCCAGCAGCTTGGGGCACAGAACTAACTATGGCTACACCTTC
TRBV18	-	TRBJ2-2	-	CASSPPTTGELFF	TGTGCCAGCTCACCCCCTACCACCGGGGAGCTGTTTTTT
TRBV6-5	-	TRBJ1-5	-	CASSPRQSHQPQHF	TGTGCCAGCAGTCCCCGACAGTCCCATCAGCCCCAGCATTTT
TRBV27	-	TRBJ2-7	TRBD1	CASSFSGPGTGGWAYEQYF	TGTGCCAGCAGTTTCAGCGGTCCCGGGACAGGGGGCTGGGCCTACGAGCAGTACTTC
TRBV4-1	once	TRBJ2-7	TRBD1	CASSHRDSYEQYF	TGCGCCAGCAGCCACCGGGACAGCTACGAGCAGTACTTC
TRBV18	-	TRBJ1-4	-	CASSLDGYEKLFF	TGTGCCAGCTCACTCGACGGGTATGAAAAACTGTTTTTT
TRBV30	once	TRBJ2-7	TRBD1	CAWAPGQGAYEQYF	TGTGCCTGGGCCCCCGGACAGGGGGCTTACGAGCAGTACTTC
TRBV30	-	TRBJ2-7	-	CAWSVGGSAEQYF	TGTGCCTGGAGTGTCGGGGGTTCAGCCGAGCAGTACTTC
TRBV10-3	-	TRBJ2-2	TRBD1	CAISAEGAGTGGITGELFF	TGTGCCATCAGCGCAGAAGGAGCCGGGACAGGGGGCATCACCGGGGAGCTGTTTTTT
TRBV2	-	TRBJ1-4	TRBD1	CASSETLGTGEKLFF	TGTGCCAGCAGTGAAACGTTGGGGACAGGCGAAAAACTGTTTTTT
TRBV5-4	-	TRBJ2-1	-	CASSLGGGAYEQFF	TGTGCCAGCAGCTTGGGTGGGGGGGCCTATGAGCAGTTCTTC
TRBV10-3	-	TRBJ2-2	-	CAISYRKDTGELFF	TGTGCCATCAGTTACAGGAAGGACACCGGGGAGCTGTTTTTT